A selection of T cell receptor beta chains follows, all from one sample in a study of human T cells and chemical hapten exposure. TCRdb redid the calling of the RACE reads with MiXCR, one entry per CDR3 protein. Among 350,000 to 400,000 distinct CDR3 sequences listed, roughly 6% were seen once. The source material was whole blood, sampled in connection with sensitization to the hapten diphenylcyclopropenone (DPC). These receptors came from a woman aged 18-29 years with alopecia areata. Some clones in this sample may be carry-over from other donors' samples. Both conserved end residues are part of each CDR3. D genes are given only for firm matches. Clone size is shown for a subset of rows, as once, few, many or a class of expanded clone.

abundance: few; d_gene: -; v_gene: TRBV28; j_gene: TRBJ1-5; CDR3aa: CASSINGDTDQPQHF; CDR3nt: TGTGCCAGCAGTATTAACGGGGACACCGATCAGCCCCAGCATTTT
abundance: -; d_gene: TRBD1; v_gene: TRBV7-9; j_gene: TRBJ2-5; CDR3aa: CASRPQGRETQYF; CDR3nt: TGTGCCAGCAGACCACAGGGGCGGGAGACCCAGTACTTC
abundance: many; d_gene: TRBD2; v_gene: TRBV7-2; j_gene: TRBJ2-1; CDR3aa: CASSFESGVNNEQFF; CDR3nt: TGTGCCAGCAGCTTCGAGAGCGGGGTCAACAATGAGCAGTTCTTC
abundance: many; d_gene: -; v_gene: TRBV20-1; j_gene: TRBJ2-2; CDR3aa: CSARLARELFF; CDR3nt: TGCAGTGCTAGACTCGCCCGGGAGCTGTTTTTT
abundance: many; d_gene: -; v_gene: TRBV5-1; j_gene: TRBJ1-6; CDR3aa: CASSLEAGGNSPLHF; CDR3nt: TGCGCCAGCAGCTTGGAGGCCGGGGGAAACTCACCCCTCCACTTT
abundance: many; d_gene: -; v_gene: TRBV2; j_gene: TRBJ1-5; CDR3aa: CASSLRGSDQPQHF; CDR3nt: TGTGCCAGCAGCCTCCGGGGGAGCGATCAGCCCCAGCATTTT
abundance: few; d_gene: -; v_gene: TRBV6-5; j_gene: TRBJ2-3; CDR3aa: CASSYSRTSTDTQYF; CDR3nt: TGTGCCAGCAGTTACTCCCGGACTAGCACAGATACGCAGTATTTT
abundance: many; d_gene: -; v_gene: TRBV2; j_gene: TRBJ2-4; CDR3aa: CASANDRNIQYF; CDR3nt: TGTGCCAGCGCAAACGATAGGAACATTCAGTACTTC
abundance: -; d_gene: -; v_gene: TRBV11-2; j_gene: TRBJ1-1; CDR3aa: CASRRGAGIEAFF; CDR3nt: TGTGCCAGCAGGAGGGGGGCAGGGATTGAAGCTTTCTTT
abundance: many; d_gene: -; v_gene: TRBV4-3; j_gene: TRBJ1-3; CDR3aa: CASSQVWGPYSGNTIYF; CDR3nt: TGCGCCAGCAGCCAAGTCTGGGGGCCGTACTCTGGAAACACCATATATTTT
abundance: many; d_gene: -; v_gene: TRBV20-1; j_gene: TRBJ1-1; CDR3aa: CSARRTLATMNTEAFF; CDR3nt: TGCAGTGCTAGGCGGACACTAGCCACGATGAACACTGAAGCTTTCTTT
abundance: few; d_gene: -; v_gene: TRBV7-9; j_gene: TRBJ2-2; CDR3aa: CASSPLLGVMNTGELFF; CDR3nt: TGTGCCAGCAGCCCTCTCCTCGGGGTAATGAACACCGGGGAGCTGTTTTTT
abundance: many; d_gene: -; v_gene: TRBV20-1; j_gene: TRBJ2-3; CDR3aa: CSAARLVNTDTQYF; CDR3nt: TGCAGTGCTGCCCGACTAGTTAATACAGATACGCAGTATTTT
abundance: -; d_gene: TRBD1; v_gene: TRBV6-5; j_gene: TRBJ1-3; CDR3aa: CASSYLVPADRDRGPGNTIYF; CDR3nt: TGTGCCAGCAGTTATCTGGTCCCCGCTGACCGCGACAGGGGACCTGGAAACACCATATATTTT
abundance: -; d_gene: TRBD1; v_gene: TRBV2; j_gene: TRBJ2-1; CDR3aa: CASQFPGQGNEQFF; CDR3nt: TGTGCCAGCCAATTCCCAGGACAGGGCAATGAGCAGTTCTTC
abundance: many; d_gene: -; v_gene: TRBV18; j_gene: TRBJ1-1; CDR3aa: CASSPSPTGEAFF; CDR3nt: TGTGCCAGCTCACCCTCCCCGACCGGTGAAGCTTTCTTT
abundance: few; d_gene: TRBD1; v_gene: TRBV3-1; j_gene: TRBJ2-4; CDR3aa: CASSQDLPGQQYF; CDR3nt: TGTGCCAGCAGCCAAGATCTGCCGGGACAGCAGTACTTC
abundance: many; d_gene: -; v_gene: TRBV6-6; j_gene: TRBJ1-6; CDR3aa: CASSYRPEGWNSPLHF; CDR3nt: TGTGCCAGCAGTTACAGACCAGAGGGTTGGAATTCACCCCTCCACTTT
abundance: many; d_gene: TRBD1; v_gene: TRBV6-2/TRBV6-3; j_gene: TRBJ1-5; CDR3aa: CASSYSSTGVQPQHF; CDR3nt: TGTGCCAGCAGTTACTCGTCGACAGGGGTTCAGCCCCAGCATTTT
abundance: few; d_gene: -; v_gene: TRBV6-6; j_gene: TRBJ1-5; CDR3aa: CASSYGLGGNQPQHF; CDR3nt: TGTGCCAGCAGTTACGGTCTCGGCGGCAATCAGCCCCAGCATTTT
abundance: -; d_gene: -; v_gene: TRBV7-9; j_gene: TRBJ2-3; CDR3aa: CASSLGGGRATDTQYF; CDR3nt: TGTGCCAGCAGCTTAGGGGGGGGCAGGGCGACAGATACGCAGTATTTT
abundance: many; d_gene: -; v_gene: TRBV9; j_gene: TRBJ1-1; CDR3aa: CASSALSDTEAFF; CDR3nt: TGTGCCAGCAGCGCCTTGTCCGACACTGAAGCTTTCTTT
abundance: -; d_gene: TRBD1; v_gene: TRBV12-3/TRBV12-4; j_gene: TRBJ1-2; CDR3aa: CASSQTPTGGNGYTF; CDR3nt: TGTGCCAGCAGCCAAACCCCCACAGGGGGCAACGGCTACACCTTC
abundance: -; d_gene: -; v_gene: TRBV6-6; j_gene: TRBJ1-2; CDR3aa: CASNYRDYGYTF; CDR3nt: TGTGCCAGCAATTACAGGGACTATGGCTACACCTTC
abundance: -; d_gene: -; v_gene: TRBV11-2; j_gene: TRBJ2-4; CDR3aa: CASSPPTLAKNIQYF; CDR3nt: TGTGCCAGCAGCCCCCCAACCCTAGCCAAAAACATTCAGTACTTC
abundance: many; d_gene: TRBD2; v_gene: TRBV2; j_gene: TRBJ2-1; CDR3aa: CASLAGAINEQFF; CDR3nt: TGTGCCAGCCTAGCGGGGGCCATTAATGAGCAGTTCTTC
abundance: few; d_gene: -; v_gene: TRBV4-2; j_gene: TRBJ2-3; CDR3aa: CASSQVGGGYTDTQYF; CDR3nt: TGTGCCAGCAGCCAAGTAGGCGGTGGCTACACAGATACGCAGTATTTT
abundance: few; d_gene: -; v_gene: TRBV6-6; j_gene: TRBJ2-3; CDR3aa: CASSYDPRESTDTQYF; CDR3nt: TGTGCCAGCAGTTACGACCCCAGGGAAAGCACAGATACGCAGTATTTT
abundance: few; d_gene: -; v_gene: TRBV6-1; j_gene: TRBJ2-7; CDR3aa: CASSEVGQGTNEQYF; CDR3nt: TGTGCCAGCAGTGAGGTGGGACAAGGAACCAACGAGCAGTACTTC
abundance: few; d_gene: -; v_gene: TRBV30; j_gene: TRBJ2-7; CDR3aa: CAWSVRQSYEQYF; CDR3nt: TGTGCCTGGAGTGTAAGGCAGTCCTACGAGCAGTACTTC
abundance: many; d_gene: -; v_gene: TRBV28; j_gene: TRBJ2-5; CDR3aa: CASSPMTQETQYF; CDR3nt: TGTGCCAGCAGTCCAATGACGCAAGAGACCCAGTACTTC